This is a list of T cell receptor beta chains from one sample in a study of control samples from healthy donors and cancer patients. Method: immunoSEQ multiplex PCR; TCRdb's copy keeps in-frame clones and lacks some. The data show roughly 38,000 clones, over 65% seen once. Material for sequencing was blood. All receptors come from a man between 60 and 70 years old in good health. Each CDR3 is given with its conserved first and last residue. A D gene is named only where the DNA matches it firmly. Only some rows state a clone size, as once, few, many or a class for expanded clones.

abundance: few
j_gene: TRBJ1-3
d_gene: -
v_gene: TRBV15
CDR3nt: TGTGCCACCAGCAGATTGGGGGGGTCTCGAAACACCATATATTTT
CDR3aa: CATSRLGGSRNTIYF

abundance: -
j_gene: TRBJ2-1
d_gene: TRBD2
v_gene: TRBV5-4
CDR3nt: TGTGCCAGCAGCGGGATAGCGGGAGGGCCCTATGAGCAGTTCTTC
CDR3aa: CASSGIAGGPYEQFF

abundance: -
j_gene: TRBJ1-1
d_gene: -
v_gene: TRBV7-9
CDR3nt: TGTGCCAGCAGCCAAGGACGGGGGAACACTGAAGCTTTCTTT
CDR3aa: CASSQGRGNTEAFF

abundance: -
j_gene: TRBJ1-4
d_gene: -
v_gene: TRBV12-3/TRBV12-4
CDR3nt: TGTGCCAGCAGTAGGGGGGAAGGTGAAAAACTGTTTTTT
CDR3aa: CASSRGEGEKLFF

abundance: -
j_gene: TRBJ2-7
d_gene: TRBD2
v_gene: TRBV11-2
CDR3nt: TGTGCCAGCAGCCCTAGCATGGTCGGGGGGTTCTACGAGCAGTACTTC
CDR3aa: CASSPSMVGGFYEQYF

abundance: -
j_gene: TRBJ1-5
d_gene: -
v_gene: TRBV2
CDR3nt: TGTGCCAGCAGAGAGGATCTGGGGAATCAGCCCCAGCATTTT
CDR3aa: CASREDLGNQPQHF

abundance: few
j_gene: TRBJ2-3
d_gene: -
v_gene: TRBV15
CDR3nt: TGTGCCACCAGCAGCGACAGCACTGGGACAGATACGCAGTATTTT
CDR3aa: CATSSDSTGTDTQYF

abundance: -
j_gene: TRBJ2-5
d_gene: -
v_gene: TRBV2
CDR3nt: TGTGCCAGCAGTGAGGTGGTACCCCGGGAGACCCAGTACTTC
CDR3aa: CASSEVVPRETQYF

abundance: many
j_gene: TRBJ2-5
d_gene: TRBD2
v_gene: TRBV2
CDR3nt: TGTGCCAGCAGTGGAGGGACTAGCGGGGGAGAGACCCAGTACTTC
CDR3aa: CASSGGTSGGETQYF

abundance: -
j_gene: TRBJ2-1
d_gene: -
v_gene: TRBV11-2
CDR3nt: TGTGCCAGCAGCTTAGGTGCTACCCTGGGGTACAATGAGCAGTTCTTC
CDR3aa: CASSLGATLGYNEQFF

abundance: once
j_gene: TRBJ2-2
d_gene: TRBD1
v_gene: TRBV27
CDR3nt: TGTGCCAGCACCGGGACAGGCAACCGAGGGAGGGAGCTGTTTTTT
CDR3aa: CASTGTGNRGRELFF

abundance: -
j_gene: TRBJ2-1
d_gene: -
v_gene: TRBV12-3/TRBV12-4
CDR3nt: TGTGCCAGCAGTTTTGGGGGGGCTAATGAGCAGTTCTTC
CDR3aa: CASSFGGANEQFF

abundance: -
j_gene: TRBJ1-5
d_gene: -
v_gene: TRBV18
CDR3nt: TGTGCCAGCTCACCCTCGGGACCGGGTAGCAATCAGCCCCAGCATTTT
CDR3aa: CASSPSGPGSNQPQHF

abundance: -
j_gene: TRBJ1-2
d_gene: -
v_gene: TRBV5-1
CDR3nt: TGCGCCAGCAGCTTGGAGGGGAGCTATGGCTACACCTTC
CDR3aa: CASSLEGSYGYTF

abundance: -
j_gene: TRBJ1-1
d_gene: -
v_gene: TRBV5-1
CDR3nt: TGCGCCAGCAGCTTGAGCGGCGGGGGCACTGAAGCTTTCTTT
CDR3aa: CASSLSGGGTEAFF

abundance: -
j_gene: TRBJ1-1
d_gene: -
v_gene: TRBV11-2
CDR3nt: TGTGCCAGCAGCTCCCTGGGACCGCGACCAGGAGCTTTCTTT
CDR3aa: CASSSLGPRPGAFF

abundance: -
j_gene: TRBJ2-2
d_gene: TRBD2
v_gene: TRBV11-3
CDR3nt: TGTGCCAGCAGCTCGCGGGGGGCGAACACCGGGGAGCTGTTTTTT
CDR3aa: CASSSRGANTGELFF